Sequencing of this T cell receptor (beta chain) was carried out in a study of identical twins. Study-wide findings and caveats: Carriage of fewer insertions was seen in abundant cord blood beta clonotypes, whereas memory repertoires showed none.

Note on this clonotype: Antigen specificity is unknown.

Unique molecular identifiers were present on the cDNA, and a universal primer site came from template switching. TCRdb re-called the 5' RACE reads through MiXCR, storing one row per CDR3 protein. The sample lists some 300,000 distinct CDR3 sequences, roughly 12% occurring once. With no exceptions, donors were healthy Caucasians. Germline V gene data show CDR1 as LGHDT and CDR2 as YNNKEL (reference sequence). CDR3 length equals 17 residues. V was clipped by 0 bases and J by 5 bases, with 18 bases between them. These same records also appear under a second study, on yellow fever vaccine responses in identical twins.

V usage is TRBV3-1 and J usage is TRBJ2-3; possibly TRBD1 for D (6 bases). Input material: CD8+ T cells sorted from blood. This receptor was identified in a woman in her late teens or twenties in good health. CDR3 protein: CASSQDAGAAQRDTQYF. CDR3 DNA sequence: TGTGCCAGCAGCCAAGATGCAGGGGCGGCCCAGCGAGATACGCAGTATTTT.